The clone carrying this TCR beta chain was seen at least ten times. Its antigen is currently unknown. Unique molecular identifiers were attached to individual cDNA molecules. TCRdb re-analysed the 5' RACE reads in MiXCR, keeping a single row per CDR3 protein. The profile shows some 50,000 distinct CDR3 sequences, about 4.1% of them singletons. The germline V gene has CDR1 SGHTA and CDR2 FQGNSA. The CDR3 has 15 residues. Losses at the gene ends were 4 bases for V and 7 bases for J; bases not matched to a gene: 7. This record comes from a study of early T cells in non-severe SARS-CoV-2 infection. Study context: Investigators sequenced bulk RNA drawn from unsorted whole blood, and chains remained unpaired.

Points from the study as a whole: Matching results from VDJdb favored anti-spike CD8 responses, leaving private and CD4 specificities undetected.

The chain joins TRBV7-2 to TRBJ1-1, with TRBD1 matching over 12 bases. The material sequenced was whole blood. The sequence was collected from an adult who was a healthcare worker with PCR-confirmed SARS-CoV-2 infection or an uninfected control (not recorded which). In nucleotides, the CDR3 is TGTGCCAGCAGCTACCGGGACAGGGGGCTGAGTGAAGCTTTCTTT. Protein: CASSYRDRGLSEAFF.